The source of this T cell receptor beta chain is a study of CD8 T cells in ankylosing spondylitis. The study's findings and limits: A TCR beta motif made of several highly homologous variants seemed typical of ankylosing spondylitis blood. In ankylosing spondylitis patients, matched synovial fluid reportedly showed significant enrichment of disease-linked clones. Previous work reported some of these motif variants in the synovial fluid and blood of reactive arthritis.

This clonotype was observed many times. The antigen remains undetermined. The germline V gene has CDR1 MNHEY and CDR2 SMNVEV (reference sequence). The CDR3 runs to 15 residues. The junction had 9 bases not matched to a gene; V was cut back by 3 bases and J by 8 bases. Libraries for TCR beta were made by quantitative 5'-RACE with molecular barcodes. TCRdb independently ran MiXCR on the 5' RACE reads; one entry per CDR3 protein. This sample has a few hundred thousand distinct CDR3 sequences, with 6.5% to 10% found just once. Sample: blood, either unsorted or a sorted T cell fraction (not recorded which). This clonotype originated in a male donor with ankylosing spondylitis. This chain links TRBV27 with TRBJ2-1, with 8 bases matching TRBD2. CDR3 residues: CASSFFGTRPHEQFF. CDR3 nucleotide sequence: TGTGCCAGCAGTTTTTTTGGGACTAGACCACATGAGCAGTTCTTC.